Presented here are 12 T cell receptor beta chains from one specimen sequenced in a study of sequential checkpoint blockade in melanoma. Treatment here: randomized to nivolumab then ipilimumab (arm A) or the reverse (arm B). Measured with immunoSEQ multiplex PCR; TCRdb has only the in-frame clones, and not every one. The top ten hold 50% of the sample, which has about 13,000 clones, around 77% seen once. The input for sequencing was CD8+ T cells sorted from blood (inferred from file names), taken from a patient given nivolumab and ipilimumab in sequence. Every receptor here comes from a human patient with melanoma. Some clones in this sample may be carry-over from other donors' samples.

The rearrangement uses TRBV4-3 and TRBJ1-1; D unresolved. Germline V gene sequence: CDR1 LGHNA, CDR2 YSLEER. The CDR3 is made up of 14 amino acids. Trimming pared 2 bases from V and 0 bases from J, leaving 7 bases between. CDR3 residues: CASSQTDLNTEAFF. The CDR3 bases are TGCGCCAGCAGCCAAACGGACTTGAACACTGAAGCTTTCTTT.

The chain combines TRBV10-3 with TRBJ1-1; tentatively, D is TRBD1 (5 bases). Trimming shortened V by 4 bases and J by 3 bases, and 12 bases separated the two germline ends. The CDR3 contains 14 residues. CDR1 and CDR2 from the germline V gene are ENHRY and SYGVKD. The CDR3: CAISASGAYTEAFF. In DNA form, the CDR3 reads TGTGCCATCAGTGCTAGCGGGGCCTACACTGAAGCTTTCTTT.

The chain links TRBV28 to TRBJ2-7; 7 nucleotides line up with TRBD1. Trimming removed 5 bases from V and 0 bases from J; junction bases left unmatched: 7. The CDR3 sequence is 15 residues long. From germline, CDR1 is MDHEN and CDR2 SYDVKM. Here the CDR3 DNA reads TGTGCCAGCAGTCCCGACCGGGACAGCTCCTACGAGCAGTACTTC. Amino acids: CASSPDRDSSYEQYF.

The chain recombines TRBV6-5 with TRBJ2-5, with 9 bases lining up with TRBD2. Losses at the gene ends were 2 bases for V and 4 bases for J; bases not matched to a gene: 2. Germline values: CDR1 MNHEY, CDR2 SVGAGI. The CDR3 has 14 amino acids. The CDR3, as DNA: TGTGCCAGCAGTTACCTAGCGGGGAGAGAGACCCAGTACTTC. It encodes CASSYLAGRETQYF.

This clone was seen a few times. The rearrangement links TRBV4-1 to TRBJ1-3; D is possibly TRBD1 (5 bases). Between the trimmed V and J ends, which lost 0 bases and 3 bases, there was a span of 9 bases. The CDR3 has 15 residues. The germline gives CDR1 MGHRA, CDR2 YSYEKL. This CDR3 is CASSQEQGGGNTIYF. In nucleotides, the CDR3 is TGCGCCAGCAGCCAAGAGCAGGGAGGTGGAAACACCATATATTTT.

The rearrangement uses TRBV2 and TRBJ2-5, with D possibly matching TRBD1 (5 bases). V shed 6 bases and J shed 5 bases, with 10 bases lying between them. Germline V gives CDR1 SNHLY, CDR2 FYNNEI. This CDR3 has 12 residues. CDR3: CASSGYRETQYF. In nucleotides, the CDR3 is TGTGCCAGCAGCGGATACAGGGAGACCCAGTACTTC.

A word on this clone: A read error may produce the germline difference seen at one junction end. The chain employs TRBV28 and TRBJ1-1; D gene unclear. The CDR3 runs to 13 residues. CDR1 is MDHEN, CDR2 SYDVKM, per germline. CDR3 in amino acids: CASSPNRNTEAFF. For the CDR3, the DNA is TGCGCCAGCAGCCCTAATAGGAACACTGAAGCTTTCTTT.

The chain links TRBV11-2 to TRBJ2-7, with a tentative D call TRBD2 (6 bases). The CDR3 runs to 15 residues. The germline gives CDR1 SGHAT, CDR2 FQNNGV. Trimming stripped 0 bases from V and 1 base from J, with 10 bases between. CDR3 sequence (DNA): TGTGCCAGCAGCTTAGAGGTGACTAGTTCCTACGAGCAGTACTTC. It encodes CASSLEVTSSYEQYF. Complete variable domain (other parts from reference TRBV11-2 and TRBJ2-7): EAGVAQSPRYKIIEKRQSVAFWCNPISGHATLYWYQQILGQGPKLLIQFQNNGVVDDSQLPKDRFSAERLKGVDSTLKIQPAKLEDSAVYLCASSLEVTSSYEQYFGPGTRLTVT.

The chain combines TRBV7-9 with TRBJ2-5; D may be TRBD2 (7 bases). The end of the DNA fits TRBJ2-7 better, so the J call may be wrong. Germline values: CDR1 SEHNR, CDR2 FQNEAQ (reference sequence). The length of the CDR3 is 14 residues. The CDR3 loop is CASSGGAPSPEQYF. CDR3 bases: TGTGCCAGCAGCGGGGGGGCTCCTTCCCCCGAGCAGTACTTC.

This chain uses TRBV2 with TRBJ2-1; D may be TRBD1 (6 bases). The CDR3 contains 12 residues. With 7 bases removed from V and 7 bases from J, the gap between germline ends came to 11 bases. Looked up from germline, CDR1 is SNHLY and CDR2 is FYNNEI. In DNA, the CDR3 is TGTGCCAGCATTTACAGGGTGAATGAGCAGTTCTTC. Its translation is CASIYRVNEQFF.

The chain combines TRBV27 with TRBJ2-7; the D is unclear. CDR1 and CDR2 (germline): MNHEY, SMNVEV (reference sequence). The germline V and J ends were trimmed by 6 bases and 2 bases, with 14 bases remaining between them. This CDR3 contains 14 residues. In nucleotides, the CDR3 is TGTGCCAGCAGCATTGCGGCCACCGCCTACGAGCAGTACTTC. This gives the protein CASSIAATAYEQYF.

The chain combines TRBV7-9 with TRBJ2-5; 7 bases agree with TRBD1. Losses at the gene ends were 5 bases for V and 3 bases for J; bases not matched to a gene: 6. Looked up from germline, CDR1 is SEHNR and CDR2 is FQNEAQ (reference sequence). The CDR3 runs to 14 residues. DNA for the CDR3: TGTGCCAGCAGCGCAGCAGGGGGAAAAGAGACCCAGTACTTC. It is translated as CASSAAGGKETQYF. The full variable domain, its missing parts supplied by reference TRBV7-9 and TRBJ2-5, is DTGVSQNPRHKITKRGQNVTFRCDPISEHNRLYWYRQTLGQGPEFLTYFQNEAQLEKSRLLSDRFSAERPKGSFSTLEIQRTEQGDSAMYLCASSAAGGKETQYFGPGTRLLVL.